These 21 T cell receptor beta chains were all obtained from the same sample, sequenced in a study of PD-1 blockade in classical Hodgkin lymphoma. Relapse after autologous stem cell transplantation occurred in every patient, and brentuximab vedotin exposure varied. The repertoire was sequenced with immunoSEQ multiplex PCR; TCRdb's copy has only in-frame clones and lacks some. This sample yields approximately 41,000 clones, of which approximately 90% are seen a single time; 5.5% to 6.5% belongs to the top ten. Specimen: peripheral blood mononuclear cells (PBMCs), collected before the second cycle of nivolumab. Every receptor here comes from a human donor with classical Hodgkin lymphoma.

The V call is TRBV7-3, the J call TRBJ1-5; TRBD1 matches at 12 bases. Trimming removed 5 bases from V and 4 bases from J; junction bases left unmatched: 21. The CDR3 length is 21 residues. Germline V gene lookup returns CDR1 SGHTA and CDR2 FQGTGA. In nucleotides, the CDR3 is TGTGCCAGCAGCCCTAAATCCTCTTTCCGGGACAGGGGGCTTGGAAATCAGCCCCAGCATTTT. It specifies CASSPKSSFRDRGLGNQPQHF.

This chain connects TRBV4-2 to TRBJ2-1; 11 bases agree with TRBD1. Germline V gene sequence: CDR1 LGHNA, CDR2 YNFKEQ. The CDR3 extends over 16 amino acids. V gave up 1 base and J gave up 7 bases; unmatched junction bases: 6. The CDR3 sequence is CASSQVGQGGRNEQFF. The CDR3 DNA reads as TGTGCCAGCAGCCAAGTGGGACAGGGGGGCCGGAATGAGCAGTTCTTC.

This chain links TRBV28 with TRBJ2-2; no definite D call. CDR1 MDHEN and CDR2 SYDVKM come from the germline V gene. V lost 5 bases and J lost 1, with 5 bases in between. There are 13 residues in the CDR3. This CDR3 is CASSKGNTGELFF. In DNA, the CDR3 is TGTGCCAGCAGTAAGGGGAACACCGGGGAGCTGTTTTTT.

The chain recombines TRBV6-1 with TRBJ2-1, with 11 bases identical to TRBD2. Germline assignment: CDR1 MNHNS and CDR2 SASEGT. Trimming cost V 4 bases and J 8 bases; bases outside gene matches: 10. This CDR3 contains 16 residues. The CDR3 spells CASSGLAGGPVHEQFF. CDR3 coding DNA: TGTGCCAGCAGTGGATTAGCGGGAGGGCCTGTACATGAGCAGTTCTTC.

The rearrangement links TRBV29-1 to TRBJ2-3; 15 positions match TRBD2. CDR1 is SQVTM and CDR2 is ANQGSEA in the germline V gene. Trimming at V came to 7 bases and at J to 9 bases, leaving 11 bases not matched to a gene. The CDR3 contains 15 residues. The CDR3 is CSAERTSGGAGTQYF. In DNA, the CDR3 is TGCAGCGCCGAGAGGACTAGCGGGGGGGCAGGCACGCAGTATTTT.

V is TRBV6-1 and J is TRBJ2-5; D remains unclear. The V end lost 1 base, the J end lost 5 bases, and 11 bases lay between the germline ends. The CDR3 runs 14 residues. CDR1 MNHNS and CDR2 SASEGT come from the germline V gene. CDR3 bases: TGTGCCAGCAGTGAAGAAGACTTTGGGGAGACCCAGTACTTC. Protein: CASSEEDFGETQYF.

The chain couples TRBV6-1 to TRBJ2-7, with a tentative D call TRBD1 (5 bases). V was pared by 1 base and J by 0 bases, with 10 bases between. The CDR3 covers 15 residues. Looked up from germline, CDR1 is MNHNS and CDR2 is SASEGT. The CDR3 sequence: CASSEVSGSSYEQYF. The CDR3 nucleotides read TGTGCCAGCAGTGAAGTCTCAGGGTCCTCCTACGAGCAGTACTTC.

The chain recombines TRBV27 with TRBJ1-6, with D possibly being TRBD1 (6 bases). Trimming stripped 7 bases from V and 7 bases from J, with 11 bases between. Germline V gene lookup returns CDR1 MNHEY and CDR2 SMNVEV (reference sequence). The length of the CDR3 is 13 residues. The CDR3 DNA sequence: TGTGCCAGCACCTACAGGGAGAATTCACCCCTCCACTTT. Protein product: CASTYRENSPLHF.

The chain carries TRBV19 and TRBJ1-3; no clear D. Deletions cut 1 base from V and 0 bases from J, with 4 bases between. The CDR3 contains 14 residues. Looked up from germline, CDR1 is LNHDA and CDR2 is SQIVND (reference sequence). The CDR3: CASSIVGSGNTIYF. In DNA form, the CDR3 reads TGTGCCAGTAGTATAGTTGGCTCTGGAAACACCATATATTTT.

This clone was seen only once. This chain joins TRBV27 and TRBJ2-6, with TRBD1 identical over 8 bases. Germline-derived CDR1 and CDR2 are MNHEY and SMNVEV (reference sequence). CDR3 length: 17 amino acids. V gave up 3 bases and J gave up 4 bases; unmatched junction bases: 8. The CDR3 spells CASSFDRGLRGANVLTF. CDR3 bases: TGTGCCAGCAGTTTCGACAGGGGTTTGAGAGGGGCCAACGTCCTGACTTTC.

This clone was observed once. J is TRBJ1-1 and V is TRBV9; no clear D gene. Between the trimmed V and J ends, which lost 4 bases and 4 bases, there was a span of 20 bases. The germline V gene has CDR1 SGDLS and CDR2 YYNGEE. The CDR3 is made up of 16 amino acids. The DNA of the CDR3 is TGTGCCAGCAGCCCCAGCTTACAGCGAGATGGCACTGAAGCTTTCTTT. This translates into CASSPSLQRDGTEAFF.

The V and J genes are TRBV27 and TRBJ1-2; TRBD1 might be the D (5 bases). The germline V and J ends were trimmed by 4 bases and 6 bases, with 12 bases remaining between them. The CDR3 loop spans 13 amino acids. Germline assignment: CDR1 MNHEY and CDR2 SMNVEV (reference sequence). The CDR3 here is CASSYRGGDGYTF. The DNA of the CDR3 is TGTGCCAGCAGTTATAGGGGTGGCGATGGCTACACCTTC.

The rearrangement uses TRBV5-1 and TRBJ2-7, with a tentative D call TRBD1 (5 bases). The CDR3 is 12 residues long. V lost 4 bases to trimming and J lost 3 bases, with 8 bases between them. Germline CDR1 is SGHRS and CDR2 is YFSETQ. CDR3 loop: CASSITGYEQYF. The CDR3 region has the DNA TGCGCCAGCAGCATAACAGGCTACGAGCAGTACTTC.

This clone was seen once. The chain uses TRBV18 and TRBJ1-2; D perhaps matches TRBD1 (5 bases). The CDR3 consists of 13 residues. Trimming took 6 bases from V and 6 from J, leaving 14 bases between them. Germline assignment: CDR1 KGHSH and CDR2 LQKENI. The chain's CDR3 is CASSPGQGDGYTF. The CDR3 DNA sequence: TGTGCCAGCTCCCCCGGGCAGGGTGATGGCTACACCTTC.

The chain is built from TRBV10-3 and TRBJ1-2, with 12 bases that match TRBD1. Unmatched junction bases numbered 5, after V lost 8 bases and J lost 7 bases. Germline V CDR1 and CDR2: ENHRY, SYGVKD. This CDR3 spans 13 amino acids. The CDR3 nucleotides are TGTGCCATCCTGGGACAGGGGGCTCTTGGCTACACCTTC. Translating it yields CAILGQGALGYTF.

This clone was seen a handful of times. This chain links TRBV21-1 with TRBJ2-1; TRBD2 is the table's D call, not checked against the DNA. TRBV21-1 is a recognized pseudogene. This CDR3 spans 16 amino acids. CDR3 sequence: CASSKAGAKKPNEQFF. DNA of the CDR3: TGTGCCAGCAGCAAAGCAGGAGCGAAGAAACCCAATGAGCAGTTCTTC.

The chain employs TRBV28 and TRBJ2-7; D possibly corresponds to TRBD1 (5 bases). V lost 1 base and J 1 base, leaving 11 bases between the germline ends. This CDR3 is 15 amino acids long. The germline gives CDR1 MDHEN, CDR2 SYDVKM. In nucleotides, the CDR3 is TGTGCCAGCAGTTTATTAGACCCAGGGTCCTACGAGCAGTACTTC. It is translated as CASSLLDPGSYEQYF.

The chain is built from TRBV5-1 and TRBJ2-1; a possible D gene is TRBD2 (5 bases). Per the germline V gene, CDR1 is SGHRS and CDR2 is YFSETQ. This CDR3 spans 12 amino acids. The ends were cut back, 0 bases at V and 9 bases at J, with 7 bases in the middle. Here the CDR3 reads CASSLDEGEQFF. The CDR3 coding sequence is TGCGCCAGCAGCTTGGACGAGGGTGAGCAGTTCTTC. Full variable domain (missing parts from reference TRBV5-1 and TRBJ2-1): KAGVTQTPRYLIKTRGQQVTLSCSPISGHRSVSWYQQTPGQGLQFLFEYFSETQRNKGNFPGRFSGRQFSNSRSEMNVSTLELGDSALYLCASSLDEGEQFFGPGTRLTVL.

With respect to this clone: Different DNA sequences within this sample yield the same CDR3. This sequence joins TRBV29-1 and TRBJ1-1; D is possibly TRBD1 (6 bases). Between the trimmed V and J ends, which lost 4 bases and 0 bases, there was a span of 27 bases. Per the germline V gene, CDR1 is SQVTM and CDR2 is ANQGSEA. There are 19 residues in the CDR3. CDR3 amino acids: CSVVKRSGGGGLMNTEAFF. The CDR3 bases are TGCAGCGTTGTAAAACGGAGCGGGGGCGGGGGGCTCATGAACACTGAAGCTTTCTTT.

This rearrangement joins TRBV6-5 to TRBJ2-7; D is possibly TRBD1 (5 bases). The V gene's germline CDR1 is MNHEY and CDR2 SVGAGI. Trimming stripped 2 bases from V and 2 bases from J, with 10 bases between. There are 14 residues in the CDR3. The DNA of the CDR3 is TGTGCCAGCAGTTACGGGGCCTCCCCCTACGAGCAGTACTTC. It yields the protein CASSYGASPYEQYF.

The sample holds one count of this clone. The gene calls are TRBV18 and TRBJ2-7; TRBD2 matches at 8 bases. The germline V gene has CDR1 KGHSH and CDR2 LQKENI. CDR3 length equals 15 residues. After removal of 3 bases from V and 3 bases from J, the junction contained 7 bases not matched to a gene. The CDR3 region has the DNA TGTGCCAGCTCACCCGGGGGCGGGGGGAGCTACGAGCAGTACTTC. Residues: CASSPGGGGSYEQYF.